This T cell receptor (beta chain) was recovered during a study of blood T cell repertoires in COVID-19. Study summary: Samples taken during acute and convalescent COVID-19 were collected in the United States, Italy and Spain. Sources were T cells, B-cell-depleted T cells, or PBMCs; the material itself was cDNA or gDNA.

Per germline, CDR1 SNHLY and CDR2 FYNNEI. CDR3 length: 13 residues. Unmatched junction bases numbered 1, after V lost 6 bases and J lost 2 bases. Source study methods: Amplification with reference gene primers provided the estimates of nucleated cell counts. Measured with immunoSEQ multiplex PCR; TCRdb has only the in-frame clones, and not every one. V and J calls and clone size come straight from that table; D and trimming were deduced from the DNA. The sample includes about 200,000 clones, around 80% of them seen just once. This receptor was identified in a man aged 45-65 years with active or convalescent COVID-19. The material sequenced was peripheral blood. The chain employs TRBV2 and TRBJ2-5; 9 bases are a match to TRBD2. The CDR3 loop reads CASRLAGQETQYF. The CDR3 nucleotides read TGTGCCAGCAGGCTAGCGGGGCAAGAGACCCAGTACTTC. Full variable domain (missing parts from reference TRBV2 and TRBJ2-5): EPEVTQTPSHQVTQMGQEVILRCVPISNHLYFYWYRQILGQKVEFLVSFYNNEISEKSEIFDDQFSVERPDGSNFTLKIRSTKLEDSAMYFCASRLAGQETQYFGPGTRLLVL.